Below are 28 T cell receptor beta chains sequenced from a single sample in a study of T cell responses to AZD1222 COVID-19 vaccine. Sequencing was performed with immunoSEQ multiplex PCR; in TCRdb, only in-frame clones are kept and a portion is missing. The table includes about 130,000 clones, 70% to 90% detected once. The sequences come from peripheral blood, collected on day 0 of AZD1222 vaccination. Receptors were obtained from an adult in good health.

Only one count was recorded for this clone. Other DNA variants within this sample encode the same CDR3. The CDR3 DNA sequence: TGTGCCAGTAGTATAGTCGCAGGGGGCTACGAGCAGTACTTC. This gives the protein CASSIVAGGYEQYF. V is TRBV19 and J is TRBJ2-7; 7 bases are a match to TRBD1. There are 14 residues in the CDR3. V shed 1 base, J shed 3 bases, and the junction held 3 bases outside the gene matches. The germline CDR1 and CDR2 sequences are LNHDA and SQIVND (reference sequence).

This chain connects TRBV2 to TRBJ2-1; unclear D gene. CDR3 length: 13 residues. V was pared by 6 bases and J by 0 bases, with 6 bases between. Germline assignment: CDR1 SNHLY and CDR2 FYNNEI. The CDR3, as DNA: TGTGCCAGCAGCAGGTTCTCCTACAATGAGCAGTTCTTC. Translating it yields CASSRFSYNEQFF.

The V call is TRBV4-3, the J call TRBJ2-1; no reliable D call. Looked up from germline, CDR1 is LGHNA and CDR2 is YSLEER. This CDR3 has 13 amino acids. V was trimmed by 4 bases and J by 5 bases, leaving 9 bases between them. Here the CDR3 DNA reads TGCGCCAGCAGCCCCGACATCGACAATGAGCAGTTCTTC. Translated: CASSPDIDNEQFF.

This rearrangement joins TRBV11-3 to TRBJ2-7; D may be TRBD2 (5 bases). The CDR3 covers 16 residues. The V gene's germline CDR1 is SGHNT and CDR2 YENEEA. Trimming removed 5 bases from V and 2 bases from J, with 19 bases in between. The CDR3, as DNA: TGTGCCAGCAGCCCTTTCGACGTGAGGGTAACCTACGAGCAGTACTTC. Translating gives CASSPFDVRVTYEQYF.

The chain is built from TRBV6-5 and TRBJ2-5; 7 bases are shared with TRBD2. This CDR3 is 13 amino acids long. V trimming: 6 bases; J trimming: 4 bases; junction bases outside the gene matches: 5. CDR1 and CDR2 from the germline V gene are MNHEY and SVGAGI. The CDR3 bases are TGTGCCAGCAGGGGTAGCGGGCTAGAGACCCAGTACTTC. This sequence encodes CASRGSGLETQYF.

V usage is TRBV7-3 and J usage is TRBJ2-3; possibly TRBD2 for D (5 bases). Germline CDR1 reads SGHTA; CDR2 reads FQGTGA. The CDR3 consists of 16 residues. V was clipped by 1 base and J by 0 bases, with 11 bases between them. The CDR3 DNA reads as TGTGCCAGCAGCTTAAGGCGAGCGGCCAGCACAGATACGCAGTATTTT. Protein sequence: CASSLRRAASTDTQYF.

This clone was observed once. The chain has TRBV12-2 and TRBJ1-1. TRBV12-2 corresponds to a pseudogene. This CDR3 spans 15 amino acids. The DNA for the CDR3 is TGTGCAAGTCGCTTAGGTCGGGGCGGTTTCACTGAAGCTTTCTTT. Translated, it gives CASRLGRGGFTEAFF.

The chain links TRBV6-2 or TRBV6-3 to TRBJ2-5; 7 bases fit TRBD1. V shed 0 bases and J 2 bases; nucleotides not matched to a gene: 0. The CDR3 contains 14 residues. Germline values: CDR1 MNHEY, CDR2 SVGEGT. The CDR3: CASSYSTGQETQYF. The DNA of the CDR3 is TGTGCCAGCAGTTACTCGACAGGGCAAGAGACCCAGTACTTC.

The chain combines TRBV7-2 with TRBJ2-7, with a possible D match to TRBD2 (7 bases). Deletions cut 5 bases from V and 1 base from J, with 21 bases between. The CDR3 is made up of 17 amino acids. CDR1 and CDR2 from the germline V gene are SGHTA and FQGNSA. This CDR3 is CASSRSLGLGGSYEQYF. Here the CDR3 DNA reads TGTGCCAGCAGCCGCTCCCTCGGACTAGGGGGGTCCTACGAGCAGTACTTC.

The CDR3 sequence is CASSDESGVAQHF. In DNA, the CDR3 is TGTGCCAGCAGCGACGAGTCGGGGGTGGCCCAGCATTTT. This chain connects TRBV7-3 to TRBJ1-5, with D perhaps matching TRBD1 (5 bases). Trimming left V 5 bases short and J 11 bases short, with 16 bases between. CDR1 SGHTA and CDR2 FQGTGA come from the germline V gene. The CDR3 has 13 residues.

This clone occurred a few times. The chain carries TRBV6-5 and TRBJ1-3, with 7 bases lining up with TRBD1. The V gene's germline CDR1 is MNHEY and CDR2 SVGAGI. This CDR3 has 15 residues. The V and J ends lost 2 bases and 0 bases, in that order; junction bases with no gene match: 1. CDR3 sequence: CASSYGTDSGNTIYF. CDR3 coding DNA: TGTGCCAGCAGTTACGGGACAGACTCTGGAAACACCATATATTTT.

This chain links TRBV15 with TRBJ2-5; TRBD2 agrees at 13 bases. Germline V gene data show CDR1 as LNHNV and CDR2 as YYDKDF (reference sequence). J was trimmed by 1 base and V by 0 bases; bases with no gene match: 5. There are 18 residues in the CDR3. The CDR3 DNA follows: TGTGCCACCAGCAGAGATAAACTAGCGGGAGGGATCCAAGAGACCCAGTACTTC. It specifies CATSRDKLAGGIQETQYF.

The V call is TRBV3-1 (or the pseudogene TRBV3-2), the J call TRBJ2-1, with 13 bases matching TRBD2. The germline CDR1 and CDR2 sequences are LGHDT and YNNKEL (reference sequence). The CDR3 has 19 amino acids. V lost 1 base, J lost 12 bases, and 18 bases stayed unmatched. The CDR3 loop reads CASSQGDRFGLAGEFTQFF. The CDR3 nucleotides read TGTGCCAGCAGCCAAGGGGACCGATTTGGACTAGCGGGAGAGTTCACGCAGTTCTTC.

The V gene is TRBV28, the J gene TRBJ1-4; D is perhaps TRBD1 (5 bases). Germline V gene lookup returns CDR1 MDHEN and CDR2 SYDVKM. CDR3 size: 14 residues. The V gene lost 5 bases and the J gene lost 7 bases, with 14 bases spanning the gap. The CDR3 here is CASSGTGRSEKLFF. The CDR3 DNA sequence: TGTGCCAGCAGTGGGACGGGGAGGAGTGAAAAACTGTTTTTT. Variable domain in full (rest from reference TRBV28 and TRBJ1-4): DVKVTQSSRYLVKRTGEKVFLECVQDMDHENMFWYRQDPGLGLRLIYFSYDVKMKEKGDIPEGYSVSREKKERFSLILESASTNQTSMYLCASSGTGRSEKLFFGSGTQLSVL.

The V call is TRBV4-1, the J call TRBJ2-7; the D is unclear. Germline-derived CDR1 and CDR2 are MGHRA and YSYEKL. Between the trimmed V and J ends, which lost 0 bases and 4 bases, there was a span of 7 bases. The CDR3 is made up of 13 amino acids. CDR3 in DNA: TGCGCCAGCAGCCAAGATCCCAGATACGAGCAGTACTTC. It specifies CASSQDPRYEQYF.

CDR3 coding DNA: TGCAGCGTCGGACAGGTGTATCACACTGAAGCTTTCTTT. Translating it yields CSVGQVYHTEAFF. The J gene is TRBJ1-1, the V gene TRBV29-1; 7 bases match TRBD1. This CDR3 comprises 13 residues. Germline V lookup: CDR1 SQVTM, CDR2 ANQGSEA. J gave up 3 bases and V 6 bases, and 7 bases lay outside the gene matches.

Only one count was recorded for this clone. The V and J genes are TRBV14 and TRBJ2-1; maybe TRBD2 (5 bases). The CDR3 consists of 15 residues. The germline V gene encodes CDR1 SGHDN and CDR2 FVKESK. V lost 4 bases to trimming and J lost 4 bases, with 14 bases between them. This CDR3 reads CASSRELTPYNEQFF. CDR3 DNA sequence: TGTGCCAGCAGCCGGGAGCTAACACCTTACAATGAGCAGTTCTTC.

This chain's CDR3 is CASRLGWSSYEQYF. Written as DNA, the CDR3 is TGTGCCAGCAGGCTAGGGTGGAGCTCCTACGAGCAGTACTTC. The chain combines TRBV28 with TRBJ2-7; no clear D. V lost 6 bases and J lost 0, with 12 bases in between. Per germline, CDR1 MDHEN and CDR2 SYDVKM. The CDR3 is 14 amino acids.

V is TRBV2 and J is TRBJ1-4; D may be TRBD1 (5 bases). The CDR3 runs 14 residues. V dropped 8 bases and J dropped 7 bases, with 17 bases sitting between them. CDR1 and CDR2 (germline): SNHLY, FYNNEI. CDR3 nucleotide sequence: TGTGCCAGCTTGTTTGCAGGGTGGGGTGAAAAACTGTTTTTT. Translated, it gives CASLFAGWGEKLFF. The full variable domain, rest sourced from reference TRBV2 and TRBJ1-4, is EPEVTQTPSHQVTQMGQEVILRCVPISNHLYFYWYRQILGQKVEFLVSFYNNEISEKSEIFDDQFSVERPDGSNFTLKIRSTKLEDSAMYFCASLFAGWGEKLFFGSGTQLSVL.

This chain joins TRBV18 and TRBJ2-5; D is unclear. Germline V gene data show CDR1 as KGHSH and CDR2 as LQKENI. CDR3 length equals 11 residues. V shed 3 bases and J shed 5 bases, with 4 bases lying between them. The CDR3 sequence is CASSPGETQYF. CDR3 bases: TGTGCCAGCTCACCGGGGGAGACCCAGTACTTC.

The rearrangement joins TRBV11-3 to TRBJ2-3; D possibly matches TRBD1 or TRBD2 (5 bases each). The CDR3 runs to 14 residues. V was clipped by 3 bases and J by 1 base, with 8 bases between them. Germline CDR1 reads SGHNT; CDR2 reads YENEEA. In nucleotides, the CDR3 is TGTGCCAGCAGCTTGGGACGTGGCACAGATACGCAGTATTTT. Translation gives CASSLGRGTDTQYF.

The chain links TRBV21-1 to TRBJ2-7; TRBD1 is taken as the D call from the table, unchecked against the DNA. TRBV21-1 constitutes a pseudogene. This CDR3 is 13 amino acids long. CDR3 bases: TGTGCCAGACCTGGGGACAGGGTTCACGAGCAGTACTTC. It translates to CARPGDRVHEQYF.

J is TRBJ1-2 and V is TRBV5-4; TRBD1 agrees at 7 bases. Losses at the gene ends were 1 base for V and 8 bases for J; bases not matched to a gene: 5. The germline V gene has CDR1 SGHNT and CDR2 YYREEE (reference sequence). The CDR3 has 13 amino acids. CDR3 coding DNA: TGTGCCAGCAGCTTGTTAGGGGGCCCCGGCTACACCTTC. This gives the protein CASSLLGGPGYTF. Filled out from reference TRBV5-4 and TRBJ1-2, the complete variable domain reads ETGVTQSPTHLIKTRGQQVTLRCSSQSGHNTVSWYQQALGQGPQFIFQYYREEENGRGNFPPRFSGLQFPNYSSELNVNALELDDSALYLCASSLLGGPGYTFGSGTRLTVV.

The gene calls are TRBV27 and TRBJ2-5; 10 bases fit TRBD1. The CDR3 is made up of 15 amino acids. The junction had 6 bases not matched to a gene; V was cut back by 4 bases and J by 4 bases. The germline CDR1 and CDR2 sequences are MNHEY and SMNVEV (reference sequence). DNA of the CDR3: TGTGCCAGCAGTTCCGGGACAGGGGTTCGAGAGACCCAGTACTTC. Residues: CASSSGTGVRETQYF.

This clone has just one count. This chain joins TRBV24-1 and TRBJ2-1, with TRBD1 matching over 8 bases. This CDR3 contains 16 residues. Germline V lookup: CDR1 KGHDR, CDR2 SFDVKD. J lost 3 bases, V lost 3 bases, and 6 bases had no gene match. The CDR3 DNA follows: TGTGCCACCAGTGATGCCACAGGGGGAATCTACAATGAGCAGTTCTTC. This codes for CATSDATGGIYNEQFF.

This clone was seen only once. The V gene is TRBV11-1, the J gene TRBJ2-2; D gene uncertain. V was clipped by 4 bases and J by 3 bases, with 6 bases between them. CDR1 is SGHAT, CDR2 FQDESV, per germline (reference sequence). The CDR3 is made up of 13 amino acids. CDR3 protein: CASSSYDTGELFF. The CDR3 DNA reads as TGTGCCAGCAGCTCCTACGACACCGGGGAGCTGTTTTTT.

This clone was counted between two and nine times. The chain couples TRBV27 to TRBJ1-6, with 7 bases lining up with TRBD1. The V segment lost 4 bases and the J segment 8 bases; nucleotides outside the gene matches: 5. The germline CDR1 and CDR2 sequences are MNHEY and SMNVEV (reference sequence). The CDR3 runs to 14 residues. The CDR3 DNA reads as TGTGCCAGCAGTTGGGACAGAAAAGATTCACCCCTCCACTTT. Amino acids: CASSWDRKDSPLHF.

DNA for the CDR3: TGTGCCAGTAGTATCTCGGAGGGAGGCTACACCTTC. Translating gives CASSISEGGYTF. J is TRBJ1-2 and V is TRBV19; D gene uncertain. V lost 3 bases, J lost 8 bases, and 10 bases lay in between. Germline CDR1 reads LNHDA; CDR2 reads SQIVND (reference sequence). CDR3 length: 12 amino acids.